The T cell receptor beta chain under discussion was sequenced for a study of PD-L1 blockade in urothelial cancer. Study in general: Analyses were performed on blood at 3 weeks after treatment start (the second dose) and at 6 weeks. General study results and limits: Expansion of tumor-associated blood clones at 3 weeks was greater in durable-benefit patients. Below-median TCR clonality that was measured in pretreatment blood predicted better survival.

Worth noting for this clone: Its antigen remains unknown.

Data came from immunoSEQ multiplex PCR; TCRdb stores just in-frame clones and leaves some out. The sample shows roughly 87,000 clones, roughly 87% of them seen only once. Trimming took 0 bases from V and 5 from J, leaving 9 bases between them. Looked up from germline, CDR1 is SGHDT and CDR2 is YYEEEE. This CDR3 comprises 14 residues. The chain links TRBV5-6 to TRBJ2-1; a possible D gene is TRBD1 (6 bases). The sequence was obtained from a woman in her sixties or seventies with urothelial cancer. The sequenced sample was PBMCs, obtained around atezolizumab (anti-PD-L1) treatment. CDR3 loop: CASSLAGDNNEQFF. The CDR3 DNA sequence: TGTGCCAGCAGCTTGGCTGGGGACAACAATGAGCAGTTCTTC. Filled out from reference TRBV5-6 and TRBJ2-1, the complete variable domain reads DAGVTQSPTHLIKTRGQQVTLRCSPKSGHDTVSWYQQALGQGPQFIFQYYEEEERQRGNFPDRFSGHQFPNYSSELNVNALLLGDSALYLCASSLAGDNNEQFFGPGTRLTVL.